Below, 25 T cell receptor beta chains from the same sample are listed, as sequenced in a study of PD-L1 blockade in urothelial cancer. Time point of the sample: pretreatment peripheral blood. The data were produced by immunoSEQ multiplex PCR, yet TCRdb's version contains in-frame clones alone and is incomplete. Here the sample spans 90,000 or so clones, around 87% being singletons. The source was PBMCs, collected around atezolizumab (anti-PD-L1) treatment. Every receptor here comes from a man aged 55 to 70 with urothelial cancer.

The chain recombines TRBV7-3 with TRBJ2-3, with D perhaps matching TRBD2 (5 bases). Trimming removed 1 base at V and 1 base at J, with 9 bases between. The CDR3 covers 15 residues. From germline, CDR1 is SGHTA and CDR2 FQGTGA. CDR3 loop: CASSLIGGGTDTQYF. CDR3 DNA sequence: TGTGCCAGCAGCTTAATAGGAGGAGGCACAGATACGCAGTATTTT.

The CDR3 nucleotides are TGCGCCAGCAGCTTGGGGCAGGATACGCAGTATTTT. Protein product: CASSLGQDTQYF. The chain links TRBV5-1 to TRBJ2-3; D is ambiguous. In germline, CDR1 is SGHRS, CDR2 YFSETQ. There are 12 residues in the CDR3. Trimming left V 0 bases short and J 6 bases short, with 5 bases between. Full variable domain (outside the CDR3, taken from reference TRBV5-1 and TRBJ2-3): KAGVTQTPRYLIKTRGQQVTLSCSPISGHRSVSWYQQTPGQGLQFLFEYFSETQRNKGNFPGRFSGRQFSNSRSEMNVSTLELGDSALYLCASSLGQDTQYFGPGTRLTVL.

This clone was counted once. The chain combines TRBV5-1 with TRBJ2-7, with D tentatively TRBD2 (5 bases). The CDR3 is made up of 15 amino acids. Per the germline V gene, CDR1 is SGHRS and CDR2 is YFSETQ. The V end lost 4 bases, the J end lost 0 bases, and 14 bases lay between the germline ends. The CDR3 loop is CASSPVERSSYEQYF. The CDR3 DNA reads as TGCGCCAGCAGCCCCGTGGAGCGGTCCTCCTACGAGCAGTACTTC.

V usage is TRBV6-1 and J usage is TRBJ1-3; D unresolved. Germline V gene sequence: CDR1 MNHNS, CDR2 SASEGT. The CDR3 has 14 residues. Trimming stripped 0 bases from V and 2 bases from J, with 5 bases between. The CDR3 nucleotides read TGTGCCAGCAGTGAAGCTCCGGCTGGAAACACCATATATTTT. It specifies CASSEAPAGNTIYF.

This rearrangement joins TRBV5-1 to TRBJ2-5; TRBD1 is a possible D gene (6 bases). The CDR3 totals 15 residues. V was trimmed by 4 bases and J by 1 base, leaving 14 bases between them. Germline CDR1 and CDR2: SGHRS and YFSETQ. The CDR3 is CASSAGQRAQETQYF. The DNA of the CDR3 is TGCGCCAGCAGCGCCGGACAGAGAGCCCAAGAGACCCAGTACTTC.

The V gene is TRBV11-2, the J gene TRBJ2-1; 12 bases align to TRBD2. The CDR3 totals 15 residues. V dropped 4 bases and J dropped 16; count of bases not matched to a gene: 14. CDR1 and CDR2 from the germline V gene are SGHAT and FQNNGV. This chain's CDR3 is CASSSPGLAGGPGFF. The DNA for the CDR3 is TGTGCCAGCAGCTCCCCCGGGCTAGCGGGGGGGCCAGGCTTCTTC. Supplemented by reference TRBV11-2 and TRBJ2-1, the full variable domain reads EAGVAQSPRYKIIEKRQSVAFWCNPISGHATLYWYQQILGQGPKLLIQFQNNGVVDDSQLPKDRFSAERLKGVDSTLKIQPAKLEDSAVYLCASSSPGLAGGPGFFGPGTRLTVL.

This chain connects TRBV30 to TRBJ2-1, with 7 bases matching TRBD2. Germline V gene sequence: CDR1 GTSNPN, CDR2 SVGIG (reference sequence). The CDR3 has 14 residues. With V trimmed by 5 bases and J by 7 bases, 11 bases remained unmatched. Written as DNA, the CDR3 is TGTGCCTGGTGCCCTGGCGGGAGCGGAAATGAGCAGTTCTTC. This codes for CAWCPGGSGNEQFF.

This clone has just one count. This rearrangement joins TRBV5-5 to TRBJ1-5; 7 bases match TRBD1. The CDR3 totals 15 residues. Germline CDR1 and CDR2: SGHKS and YYEKEE (reference sequence). Trimming at V came to 0 bases and at J to 7 bases, leaving 7 bases not matched to a gene. CDR3: CASSLGQGGWQPQHF. CDR3 DNA sequence: TGTGCCAGCAGCTTGGGACAGGGAGGTTGGCAGCCCCAGCATTTT.

The chain combines TRBV4-3 with TRBJ1-2; weak D call: TRBD1 (6 bases). The CDR3 covers 14 residues. Germline values: CDR1 LGHNA, CDR2 YSLEER. V dropped 1 base and J dropped 7 bases, with 13 bases sitting between them. CDR3 sequence reads: CASSQGAQGLGYTF. CDR3 bases: TGCGCCAGCAGCCAAGGGGCACAGGGTCTTGGCTACACCTTC.

The V call is TRBV19, the J call TRBJ2-4; 7 bases align to TRBD2. CDR1 is LNHDA, CDR2 SQIVND, per germline (reference sequence). The V segment lost 8 bases and the J segment 9 bases; nucleotides outside the gene matches: 13. The CDR3 contains 14 residues. This chain's CDR3 is CASGGESWGTIQYF. For the CDR3, the DNA is TGTGCCAGTGGGGGGGAATCGTGGGGGACCATTCAGTACTTC.

The CDR3 here is CASSPGFRGQIPYEQYF. Here the CDR3 DNA reads TGTGCCAGCAGCCCTGGATTCAGGGGGCAAATCCCCTACGAGCAGTACTTC. This sequence joins TRBV11-1 and TRBJ2-7; 8 positions agree with TRBD1. The CDR3 sequence is 17 residues long. Germline V gene sequence: CDR1 SGHAT, CDR2 FQDESV (reference sequence). The junction had 14 bases not matched to a gene; V was cut back by 5 bases and J by 2 bases.

This clone was seen a single time. V is TRBV5-4 and J is TRBJ1-6; no clear D gene. CDR3 length equals 13 residues. In germline, CDR1 is SGHNT, CDR2 YYREEE (reference sequence). V lost 5 bases, J lost 9 bases, and 12 bases lay in between. The CDR3 DNA sequence: TGTGCCAGCAGTCCTCGATTCGGTTCACCCCTCCACTTT. It encodes CASSPRFGSPLHF.

This clone was seen more than once but under ten times. J is TRBJ2-5 and V is TRBV5-6; D not certain. The germline gives CDR1 SGHDT, CDR2 YYEEEE. The CDR3 runs 11 residues. V lost 2 bases and J 3 bases, leaving 2 bases between the germline ends. The CDR3 spells CASSFEETQYF. CDR3 in DNA: TGTGCCAGCAGCTTCGAAGAGACCCAGTACTTC.

For the CDR3, the DNA is TGTGCCAGCTACCCCGGGACTGAAGCTTTCTTT. This encodes CASYPGTEAFF. The chain is built from TRBV7-9 and TRBJ1-1; D is uncertain. V lost 8 bases, J lost 5 bases, and 9 bases lay in between. Germline lookup yields CDR1 SEHNR and CDR2 FQNEAQ (reference sequence). This CDR3 is built from 11 residues.

This clone was counted once. The rearrangement uses TRBV7-2 and TRBJ2-7, with D perhaps TRBD1 (6 bases). The CDR3 loop spans 13 amino acids. Germline assignment: CDR1 SGHTA and CDR2 FQGNSA. V dropped 7 bases and J dropped 6 bases, with 16 bases sitting between them. The CDR3 region is CASTLGGRGEQYF. In nucleotides, the CDR3 is TGTGCCAGCACCCTAGGGGGTAGGGGCGAGCAGTACTTC.

The chain has TRBV7-2 and TRBJ1-1; TRBD1 is a possible D gene (6 bases). This CDR3 has 12 residues. CDR1 and CDR2 (germline): SGHTA, FQGNSA. Trimming removed 2 bases at V and 8 bases at J, with 9 bases between. CDR3 DNA: TGTGCCAGCAGCTTAAATGGACAGGAAGCTTTCTTT. This codes for CASSLNGQEAFF.

The chain joins TRBV29-1 to TRBJ2-5; a weak D match, TRBD1 (6 bases). The CDR3 sequence is 13 residues long. The germline gives CDR1 SQVTM, CDR2 ANQGSEA. Trimming took off 6 bases at V and 0 bases at J, with 11 bases between the two ends. The DNA for the CDR3 is TGCAGCGTCGCTCGGGACAACCAAGAGACCCAGTACTTC. Protein product: CSVARDNQETQYF. Complete variable domain (other parts from reference TRBV29-1 and TRBJ2-5): SAVISQKPSRDICQRGTSLTIQCQVDSQVTMMFWYRQQPGQSLTLIATANQGSEATYESGFVIDKFPISRPNLTFSTLTVSNMSPEDSSIYLCSVARDNQETQYFGPGTRLLVL.

V is TRBV6-1 and J is TRBJ2-7; 8 bases fit TRBD1. The V and J ends lost 7 bases and 7 bases, in that order; junction bases with no gene match: 12. Germline V gene data show CDR1 as MNHNS and CDR2 as SASEGT. This CDR3 region has 14 residues. The CDR3 nucleotides are TGTGCCAGCACCGGCGGACAGGGTGGTAGAGAGCAGTACTTC. Encoded protein: CASTGGQGGREQYF.

The chain joins TRBV4-2 to TRBJ2-3; 11 bases line up with TRBD2. Germline V CDR1 and CDR2: LGHNA, YNFKEQ. The CDR3 spans 17 residues. The trim removed 0 bases at V and 2 bases at J, leaving 4 bases unmatched. The DNA of the CDR3 is TGTGCCAGCAGCCAAGATCCTAGCGGGGGGCCCACAGATACGCAGTATTTT. Translation gives CASSQDPSGGPTDTQYF.

V gene TRBV18 combines with J gene TRBJ1-1; D is unresolved. Germline CDR1 KGHSH, CDR2 LQKENI. The V end was cut by 2 bases, the J end by 0 bases, with 10 bases between. This CDR3 has 15 amino acids. This CDR3 reads CASSPELSLNTEAFF. CDR3 nucleotides: TGTGCCAGCTCACCAGAGCTAAGTTTGAACACTGAAGCTTTCTTT.

This clone appeared a single time. In DNA form, the CDR3 reads TGTGCCAGCAGCGTAGCCCCAGGGACTAGCGGAACCTACGAGCAGTACTTC. Protein product: CASSVAPGTSGTYEQYF. This chain connects TRBV9 to TRBJ2-7; 11 bases match TRBD2. The V gene's germline CDR1 is SGDLS and CDR2 YYNGEE. The ends lost 0 bases at V and 2 bases at J; junction bases unmatched: 7. This CDR3 is 17 amino acids long. Drawing the rest from reference TRBV9 and TRBJ2-7, the complete variable domain is DSGVTQTPKHLITATGQRVTLRCSPRSGDLSVYWYQQSLDQGLQFLIQYYNGEERAKGNILERFSAQQFPDLHSELNLSSLELGDSALYFCASSVAPGTSGTYEQYFGPGTRLTVT.

CDR3 coding DNA: TGTGCCAGCAGCTCAGGACACACCTACGAGCAGTACTTC. Protein sequence: CASSSGHTYEQYF. The chain couples TRBV11-2 to TRBJ2-7; tentative D call: TRBD1 (5 bases). V lost 4 bases and J 2 bases, leaving 9 bases between the germline ends. The CDR3 spans 13 residues. In germline, CDR1 is SGHAT, CDR2 FQNNGV.

The chain uses TRBV4-1 and TRBJ1-4; unclear D gene. CDR3 length: 18 residues. V lost 0 bases and J 0 bases, leaving 14 bases between the germline ends. The germline V gene has CDR1 MGHRA and CDR2 YSYEKL. For the CDR3, the DNA is TGCGCCAGCAGCCAAGATCTGTACAATGAGGCAACTAATGAAAAACTGTTTTTT. This encodes CASSQDLYNEATNEKLFF.

The V and J genes are TRBV27 and TRBJ2-7; a possible D gene is TRBD1 (7 bases). From germline, CDR1 is MNHEY and CDR2 SMNVEV (reference sequence). The V end was cut by 4 bases, the J end by 5 bases, with 24 bases between. The CDR3 is made up of 17 amino acids. The CDR3 reads CASSSRRRDRSIHEQYF. CDR3 coding DNA: TGTGCCAGCAGTTCTCGACGGCGGGACAGAAGTATCCACGAGCAGTACTTC.

This chain links TRBV29-1 with TRBJ2-1, with D unclear. CDR1 and CDR2 (germline): SQVTM, ANQGSEA. V lost 4 bases, J lost 9 bases, and 13 bases lay in between. The CDR3 runs 12 residues. The CDR3 bases are TGCAGCGTTGGGTCCCCCCGCGGTGAGCAGTTCTTC. Translation: CSVGSPRGEQFF.